The clone carrying this T cell receptor (beta chain) has only a few counts. Its antigen is undetermined. The data were obtained in a study of blood T cells in healthy people across ages. Overall study results and limits: With donor CMV status unknown, expanded clonotype changes were possibly confounded. Significant beta diversity loss was already apparent by age around 36, declining roughly linearly.

Primed by a sample-barcoded 5' primer and a J-beta primer mix, a second PCR proceeded for roughly 6 to 12 cycles. TCRdb itself ran the 5' RACE reads through MiXCR, one entry per CDR3 protein. The data hold 550,000 to 600,000 distinct CDR3 sequences, with around half observed a single time. Germline CDR1 is MNHNY and CDR2 is SVGAGI (reference sequence). The length of the CDR3 is 16 residues. The V and J ends lost 3 bases and 7 bases, in that order; junction bases with no gene match: 10. The TCR was taken from a man of 80 years or more in good health. The rearrangement joins TRBV6-6 to TRBJ2-1; 9 nucleotides align to TRBD2. Sequencing was done on a sample of blood. CDR3 amino acids: CASSYLLAGRGNEQFF. CDR3 in DNA: TGTGCCAGCAGTTATCTACTAGCGGGCCGGGGGAATGAGCAGTTCTTC.